This record concerns one TCR beta chain sequence. The sample is drawn from a study of blood T cell repertoires in COVID-19. Study overall: COVID-19 samples, acute and convalescent, were from the United States, Italy and Spain. Sources were T cells, B-cell-depleted T cells, or PBMCs; the material itself was cDNA or gDNA.

The germline V gene encodes CDR1 MNHEY and CDR2 SVGAGI. CDR3 length equals 12 residues. J lost 8 bases, V lost 5 bases, and 3 bases had no gene match. In the original analysis: Amplified reference gene primers provided the basis for estimating nucleated cell counts. TCRdb's table, derived via immunoSEQ multiplex PCR, lists solely in-frame clones and lacks some. V and J calls and clone size are given by that table; D and trimming were obtained from the DNA. Altogether 110,000 to 150,000 clones are present, 75% to 85% being singletons, with the ten largest covering around 3.8%. This chain joins TRBV6-5 and TRBJ1-2; 9 nucleotides line up with TRBD1. This TCR came from an older man who had recovered from COVID-19. Sample: peripheral blood. CDR3 sequence: CASSTGGKGYTF. The CDR3 coding sequence is TGTGCCAGCAGTACAGGGGGCAAGGGCTACACCTTC.